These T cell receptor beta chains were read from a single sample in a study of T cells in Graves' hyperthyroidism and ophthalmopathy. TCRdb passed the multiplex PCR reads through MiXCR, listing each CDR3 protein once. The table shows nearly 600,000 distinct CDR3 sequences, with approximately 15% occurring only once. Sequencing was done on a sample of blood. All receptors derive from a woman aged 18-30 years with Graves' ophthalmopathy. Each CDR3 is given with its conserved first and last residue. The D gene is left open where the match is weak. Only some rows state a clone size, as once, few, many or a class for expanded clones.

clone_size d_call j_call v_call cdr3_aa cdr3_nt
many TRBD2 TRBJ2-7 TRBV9 CASSPRASGGLYEQYF TGTGCCAGCAGCCCACGGGCTAGCGGGGGATTGTACGAGCAGTACTTC
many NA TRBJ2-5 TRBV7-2 CASSPPWAGETQYF TGTGCCAGCAGCCCTCCCTGGGCCGGAGAGACCCAGTACTTC
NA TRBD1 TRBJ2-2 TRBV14 CASSQMLGQSGELFF TGTGCCAGCAGCCAAATGCTGGGACAGTCCGGGGAGCTGTTTTTT
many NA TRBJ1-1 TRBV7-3 CASARGREVEAFF TGTGCCAGCGCTCGGGGACGGGAGGTCGAAGCTTTCTTT
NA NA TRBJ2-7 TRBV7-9 CASSFRYHEQYF TGTGCCAGCAGCTTTCGGTACCACGAGCAGTACTTC
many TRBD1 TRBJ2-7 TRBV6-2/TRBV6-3 CASTKTGVYEQYF TGTGCCAGCACCAAGACAGGGGTCTACGAGCAGTACTTC
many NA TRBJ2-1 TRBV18 CASSPGPGGEQFF TGTGCCAGCTCACCGGGGCCTGGAGGCGAGCAGTTCTTC
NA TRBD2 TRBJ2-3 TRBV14 CASNGLATDTQYF TGTGCCAGCAATGGACTAGCCACAGATACGCAGTATTTT
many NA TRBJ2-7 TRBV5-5 CASSFGLAFTYEQYF TGTGCCAGCAGCTTCGGTCTAGCGTTTACCTACGAGCAGTACTTC
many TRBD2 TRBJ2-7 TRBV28 CASSPPAGGPYEQYF TGTGCCAGCAGCCCCCCGGCGGGAGGCCCCTACGAGCAGTACTTC
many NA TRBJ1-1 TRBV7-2 CASSSRARQHTEAFF TGTGCCAGCAGCTCCCGAGCAAGACAGCACACTGAAGCTTTCTTT
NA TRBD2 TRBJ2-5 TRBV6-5 CASSYSGTSAQETQYF TGTGCCAGCAGTTACTCCGGGACTAGCGCGCAAGAGACCCAGTACTTC
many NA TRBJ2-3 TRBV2 CASSPTARRPISTDTQYF TGTGCCAGCAGTCCGACTGCCCGCAGGCCCATTAGCACAGATACGCAGTATTTT
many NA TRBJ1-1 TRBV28 CASSHTGGPMNTEAFF TGTGCCAGCAGCCATACTGGGGGGCCCATGAACACTGAAGCTTTCTTT
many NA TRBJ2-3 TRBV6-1 CASSTSRATDTQYF TGTGCCAGTTCAACCTCGCGGGCCACAGATACGCAGTATTTT
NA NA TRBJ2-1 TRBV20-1 CSARDGGSSYNEQFF TGCAGTGCTAGAGATGGGGGTAGCTCCTACAATGAGCAGTTCTTC
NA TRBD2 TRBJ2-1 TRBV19 CASSTTSGGHNEQFF TGTGCCAGTAGTACCACTAGCGGGGGCCACAATGAGCAGTTCTTC
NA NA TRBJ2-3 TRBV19 CASSMASGRADTQYF TGTGCCAGTAGTATGGCCAGCGGTCGGGCAGATACGCAGTATTTT